This TCR beta chain stems from a study of metastatic and nonmetastatic thyroid tumors. Study-level information: Repertoire data that came from the blood and tumor or nodule tissue of malignant and benign thyroid patients were compared.

Authors' analysis steps: Clinicopathological groups supplied CDR3 differences that were used to build a distant-metastasis classifier for papillary thyroid cancer. TCRdb called clones again from the PCR reads with MiXCR. These V and J calls originate from TCRdb's pipeline instead of the authors' own analysis. The data hold fewer than 6,500 clones, with roughly 30% observed a single time. Germline lookup yields CDR1 SGHVS and CDR2 FNYEAQ. There are 16 residues in the CDR3. V lost 5 bases and J 3 bases, leaving 20 bases between the germline ends. Study outcomes and limitations: Reported TCR beta diversity, measured in blood and tumor, was significantly higher for malignant thyroid tumors than for benign nodules.

No treatment had been given to any patient before thyroid surgery. As for this clone: What it recognizes is unknown.

The rearrangement uses TRBV7-6 and TRBJ2-7; tentatively, D is TRBD1 (6 bases). This TCR derives from a female donor with papillary thyroid cancer or a benign thyroid nodule (not recorded which). Some clones in this sample may be carry-over from other donors' samples. What was sequenced was adjacent normal tissue. CDR3 sequence reads: CASSPGHSLPVYEQYF. CDR3 nucleotides: TGTGCCAGCAGCCCGGGACATTCCCTTCCAGTCTACGAGCAGTACTTC.